The rows below give T cell receptor beta chains drawn from one sample of a study of blood T cell repertoires in COVID-19. The data were produced by immunoSEQ multiplex PCR, yet TCRdb's version contains in-frame clones alone and is incomplete. The sample lists 120,000 to 150,000 clones, around 89% seen once, with more than 25% in the top ten. The sequencing sample was made of peripheral blood. All receptors derive from a human donor in a cohort sampled during active COVID-19. The conserved cysteine and the conserved F or W are not part of the CDR3 here. A clone size is listed for some rows: how often the clone was seen (once, few, many), or a class if it is expanded.

v_call	clone_size	j_call	cdr3_aa
TRBV6-5	-	TRBJ1-2	ASSYMGQGMKGYT
TRBV10-3	-	TRBJ1-1	ATWDRGTEAF
TRBV19	-	TRBJ2-7	ASSISSSGTGGAGEQY
TRBV12-3/TRBV12-4	-	TRBJ2-7	ASSLTGFEQY
TRBV29-1	-	TRBJ1-1	SVVGTDGMYTEAF
TRBV5-1	once	TRBJ1-2	ASSLVQGENYGYT
TRBV19	-	TRBJ1-6	ASSTRTAGNSPLH
TRBV29-1	-	TRBJ2-7	SVAEGAGRQY
TRBV6-4	-	TRBJ1-1	ASSDLWQKTMNTEAF
TRBV5-6	-	TRBJ1-2	ASSRAGVSGYT
TRBV30	-	TRBJ1-5	AWSPGQNQPQH
TRBV19	-	TRBJ2-2	ASDSGLNTGELF
TRBV19	-	TRBJ1-3	ASSISSTVGNTIY
TRBV4-1	-	TRBJ1-5	ASSQGDQPQH
TRBV19	-	TRBJ2-3	ASRGLAGGMDTQY
TRBV5-1	-	TRBJ1-1	ASRQGVETEAF
TRBV5-1	-	TRBJ1-4	ASSFSGGGGNEKLF
TRBV9	-	TRBJ1-6	ASSVHRADSPLH
TRBV12-3/TRBV12-4	-	TRBJ2-7	ASSGTSGEQY
TRBV7-3	-	TRBJ2-2	ASRLTGTGATGELF
TRBV3-1/TRBV3-2	few	TRBJ2-2	ASSQGLAGVFDGELF
TRBV18	-	TRBJ2-3	ASSPGHTGGMLTDTQY
TRBV5-1	-	TRBJ2-2	ASSLALAGNTGELF
TRBV3-1/TRBV3-2	few	TRBJ1-6	ASRMGQGTSPLH
TRBV4-1	-	TRBJ1-4	ASSQAGGAKLF
TRBV7-9	-	TRBJ2-7	ASSIGLYEQY
TRBV5-6	-	TRBJ2-7	ASSPRGYEQY
TRBV10-3	-	TRBJ1-2	AISEDRGGYGYT
TRBV7-2	-	TRBJ2-1	ASSLVGGAFDEQF
TRBV2	-	TRBJ2-1	ASRAGQGAYNEQF
TRBV9	-	TRBJ2-3	ASSVEAGAITDTQY
TRBV30	-	TRBJ1-1	ASFPGNTEAF
TRBV27	once	TRBJ2-2	ASSLSTWQGVAGELF
TRBV5-1	-	TRBJ2-5	ASSLEPAREAQY
TRBV7-8	-	TRBJ1-1	ASSLGPTGVNTEAF
TRBV27	-	TRBJ2-1	ASSTTPRDIYFSYNEQF
TRBV9	-	TRBJ2-7	ASNPDGQGYEQY
TRBV29-1	-	TRBJ2-2	TILIAGTQTGGELF